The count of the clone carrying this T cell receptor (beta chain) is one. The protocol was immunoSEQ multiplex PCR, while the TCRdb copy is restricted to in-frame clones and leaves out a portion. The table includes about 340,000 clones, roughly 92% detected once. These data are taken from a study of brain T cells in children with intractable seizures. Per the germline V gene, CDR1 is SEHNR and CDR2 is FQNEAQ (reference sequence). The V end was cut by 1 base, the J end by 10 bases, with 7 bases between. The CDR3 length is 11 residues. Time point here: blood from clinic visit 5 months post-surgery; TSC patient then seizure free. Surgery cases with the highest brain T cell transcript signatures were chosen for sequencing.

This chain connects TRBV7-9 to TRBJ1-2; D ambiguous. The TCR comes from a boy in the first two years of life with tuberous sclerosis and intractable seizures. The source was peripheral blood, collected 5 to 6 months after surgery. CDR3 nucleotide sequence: TGTGCCAGCAGCTTAGATGCTGACTACACCTTC. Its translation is CASSLDADYTF.